These 14 T cell receptor beta chains were sequenced from one sample in a study of graft-versus-host responses after intestinal transplantation. These receptors are not linked to any known antigen. Profiling relied on immunoSEQ multiplex PCR, and the TCRdb table lists in-frame clones only, not all of them. The repertoire has some 76,000 clones, around nine tenths of them found once; the top ten carry 8%. The specimen was unstimulated CD8+ T cells sorted from spleen or lymph node cells, collected before transplant. The receptors shown here come from a human donor who was the organ donor for an intestinal transplant.

The chain is built from TRBV5-8 and TRBJ1-5, with D unresolved. The CDR3 covers 13 residues. The V and J ends lost 5 bases and 0 bases respectively, with 6 bases between them. In germline, CDR1 is SGHTS, CDR2 YDEGEE. The CDR3 region has the DNA TGTGCCAGCAGAATACATAGCAATCAGCCCCAGCATTTT. Translated: CASRIHSNQPQHF.

This clone was counted a few times. The chain uses TRBV5-6 and TRBJ1-1; 8 bases are a match to TRBD1. J gave up 1 base and V 4 bases, and 6 bases lay outside the gene matches. Germline CDR1 is SGHDT and CDR2 is YYEEEE. The CDR3 totals 15 residues. CDR3 DNA: TGTGCCAGCAGCGGAGGACAGGGAGGGAACACTGAAGCTTTCTTT. Encoded protein: CASSGGQGGNTEAFF.

The chain joins TRBV14 to TRBJ1-1; D not certain. This CDR3 region has 12 residues. The germline V gene encodes CDR1 SGHDN and CDR2 FVKESK. The V end lost 3 bases, the J end lost 2 bases, and 4 bases lay between the germline ends. DNA for the CDR3: TGTGCCAGCAGCCAGAGAAACACTGAAGCTTTCTTT. It yields the protein CASSQRNTEAFF.

As DNA, the CDR3 is TGCGCCAGCAGCCATCCGGGACTAGGCATCGAGACCCAGTACTTC. As protein: CASSHPGLGIETQYF. This sequence joins TRBV4-1 and TRBJ2-5, with 8 bases aligning to TRBD2. The length of the CDR3 is 15 residues. Germline trimming cut 3 bases from V and 5 bases from J; bases unmatched to any gene: 8. Germline V CDR1 and CDR2: MGHRA, YSYEKL.

The genes are TRBV6-1 and TRBJ1-5; TRBD1 is a possible D gene (6 bases). The CDR3 has 15 amino acids. Trimming removed 4 bases from V and 4 bases from J, with 14 bases in between. CDR1 MNHNS and CDR2 SASEGT come from the germline V gene. CDR3 amino acids: CASSAKGGGNQPQHF. The DNA of the CDR3 is TGTGCCAGCAGTGCTAAGGGGGGCGGGAATCAGCCCCAGCATTTT.

The chain carries TRBV28 and TRBJ2-7; D is perhaps TRBD2 (6 bases). The germline gives CDR1 MDHEN, CDR2 SYDVKM. This CDR3 contains 14 residues. V lost 3 bases and J lost 6, with 15 bases in between. The CDR3 DNA reads TGTGCCAGCAGTTTGGCTCGGGGAGGCCTCGAGCAGTACTTC. Translating it yields CASSLARGGLEQYF.

This chain uses TRBV7-9 with TRBJ2-5, with TRBD2 matching 14 bases. This CDR3 region has 14 residues. J lost 14 bases, V lost 1 base, and 6 bases had no gene match. Germline CDR1 SEHNR, CDR2 FQNEAQ (reference sequence). DNA of the CDR3: TGTGCCAGCAGCTTAGAAGGACTAGCGGGGGGTGGTTACTTC. It yields the protein CASSLEGLAGGGYF. The full variable domain, rest sourced from reference TRBV7-9 and TRBJ2-5, is DTGVSQNPRHKITKRGQNVTFRCDPISEHNRLYWYRQTLGQGPEFLTYFQNEAQLEKSRLLSDRFSAERPKGSFSTLEIQRTEQGDSAMYLCASSLEGLAGGGYFGPGTRLLVL.

This clone has just one count. The chain employs TRBV4-2 and TRBJ2-1; the D is unclear. The length of the CDR3 is 16 residues. Trimming shortened V by 0 bases and J by 0 bases, and 9 bases separated the two germline ends. Germline values: CDR1 LGHNA, CDR2 YNFKEQ. In DNA form, the CDR3 reads TGTGCCAGCAGCCAAGATTGGCGCAACTCCTACAATGAGCAGTTCTTC. It is translated as CASSQDWRNSYNEQFF.

V usage is TRBV5-1 and J usage is TRBJ1-1, with unresolved D. Germline V gene lookup returns CDR1 SGHRS and CDR2 YFSETQ. V lost 0 bases, J lost 7 bases, and 13 bases lay in between. This CDR3 contains 14 residues. This CDR3 is CASSLAGRVLEAFF. For the CDR3, the DNA is TGCGCCAGCAGCTTGGCCGGGAGGGTACTTGAAGCTTTCTTT. Full variable domain (missing parts from reference TRBV5-1 and TRBJ1-1): KAGVTQTPRYLIKTRGQQVTLSCSPISGHRSVSWYQQTPGQGLQFLFEYFSETQRNKGNFPGRFSGRQFSNSRSEMNVSTLELGDSALYLCASSLAGRVLEAFFGQGTRLTVV.

V is TRBV15 and J is TRBJ1-2; D unclear. Germline values: CDR1 LNHNV, CDR2 YYDKDF (reference sequence). The CDR3 extends over 14 amino acids. The V end was cut by 2 bases, the J end by 8 bases, with 15 bases between. CDR3 DNA sequence: TGTGCCACCAGCAGATTCTGGCAGTCTCGGGGCTACACCTTC. Translating it yields CATSRFWQSRGYTF.

The gene calls are TRBV5-5 and TRBJ2-5; either TRBD1 or TRBD2 may fit D (5 bases each). The V and J ends lost 5 bases and 11 bases respectively, with 25 bases between them. Germline V gene sequence: CDR1 SGHKS, CDR2 YYEKEE (reference sequence). The CDR3 covers 15 residues. CDR3: CASSHVLGPSGEQYF. The CDR3 DNA follows: TGTGCCAGCAGTCACGTCTTGGGGCCCTCCGGGGAGCAGTACTTC. Full variable domain (remainder filled in from reference TRBV5-5 and TRBJ2-5): DAGVTQSPTHLIKTRGQQVTLRCSPISGHKSVSWYQQVLGQGPQFIFQYYEKEERGRGNFPDRFSARQFPNYSSELNVNALLLGDSALYLCASSHVLGPSGEQYFGPGTRLLVL.

The chain joins TRBV7-6 to TRBJ2-1, with 9 nucleotides matching TRBD1. V shed 3 bases and J 5 bases; nucleotides not matched to a gene: 8. In germline, CDR1 is SGHVS, CDR2 FNYEAQ. The CDR3 runs to 16 residues. The CDR3: CASSFFSGQGDNEQFF. The CDR3 DNA is TGTGCCAGCAGCTTTTTTTCGGGACAGGGCGACAATGAGCAGTTCTTC. Filled out from reference TRBV7-6 and TRBJ2-1, the complete variable domain reads GAGVSQSPRYKVTKRGQDVALRCDPISGHVSLYWYRQALGQGPEFLTYFNYEAQQDKSGLPNDRFSAERPEGSISTLTIQRTEQRDSAMYRCASSFFSGQGDNEQFFGPGTRLTVL.

The chain employs TRBV29-1 and TRBJ1-1; no clear D. The CDR3 length is 15 residues. Germline V gene sequence: CDR1 SQVTM, CDR2 ANQGSEA. V was cut by 4 bases and J by 3 bases, with 18 bases left in between. CDR3 in amino acids: CSVAGLGHTDTEAFF. The CDR3 nucleotides read TGCAGCGTTGCTGGGTTAGGGCACACCGACACTGAAGCTTTCTTT. The full variable domain, with the rest looked up from reference TRBV29-1 and TRBJ1-1, is SAVISQKPSRDICQRGTSLTIQCQVDSQVTMMFWYRQQPGQSLTLIATANQGSEATYESGFVIDKFPISRPNLTFSTLTVSNMSPEDSSIYLCSVAGLGHTDTEAFFGQGTRLTVV.

The CDR3 bases are TGTGCCAGCAGTTACTTTAGGGATTTCCAGCCCCAGCATTTT. Its translation is CASSYFRDFQPQHF. The V and J genes are TRBV6-5 and TRBJ1-5; D not resolved. V lost 1 base and J 7 bases, leaving 11 bases between the germline ends. The germline CDR1 and CDR2 sequences are MNHEY and SVGAGI. This CDR3 contains 14 residues.